The 15 T cell receptor beta chains below come from one sample, sequenced in a study of cytomegalovirus exposure and HLA in healthy donors (TCRdb year 2017). Library construction relied on the immunoSEQ multiplex PCR assay. The multiplex PCR relied on a mix of 60 forward primers for TCR Vbeta segments and 13 reverse primers for TCR Jbeta segments. The clones in this table, taken by TCRdb from immuneACCESS, are in-frame only. Not every clone is retained; where verified, under half of the shortfall comes from an unresolved V gene, and the cause of the rest is unknown. The table for this sample lists under 150,000 clones; roughly 83% of them were counted only once. Jointly, the top ten make up 4.1% of the sample. Sequenced input: PBMCs. The receptors derive from a middle-aged man in good health and CMV-seropositive.

This chain joins TRBV27 and TRBJ1-6, with TRBD1 matching over 8 bases. The CDR3 sequence is 15 residues long. Germline V gene sequence: CDR1 MNHEY, CDR2 SMNVEV (reference sequence). V lost 5 bases to trimming and J lost 8 bases; unmatched junction nucleotides: 8. The CDR3 DNA follows: TGTGCCAGCAGTCAATCAGGGGGCGCGTATTCACCCCTCCACTTT. It specifies CASSQSGGAYSPLHF.

This chain links TRBV7-2 with TRBJ2-5; 8 nucleotides agree with TRBD2. V shed 5 bases and J 2 bases; nucleotides not matched to a gene: 10. This CDR3 is built from 16 residues. Germline CDR1 reads SGHTA; CDR2 reads FQGNSA. CDR3 sequence reads: CASSRLSGGTQETQYF. CDR3 DNA: TGTGCCAGCAGCCGCTTAAGCGGGGGCACTCAAGAGACCCAGTACTTC.

The V call is TRBV7-3, the J call TRBJ2-3; D is perhaps TRBD1 (5 bases). CDR3 size: 15 residues. CDR1 is SGHTA and CDR2 is FQGTGA in the germline V gene. The V gene lost 4 bases and the J gene lost 0 bases, with 11 bases spanning the gap. The CDR3, as DNA: TGTGCCAGCAGCTCAGGGATTCCTAGCACAGATACGCAGTATTTT. Its protein product is CASSSGIPSTDTQYF.

This sequence joins TRBV15 and TRBJ2-7, with TRBD1 matching over 7 bases. The V gene end was trimmed by 1 base and the J gene end by 2 bases; junction bases not matched to a gene: 8. The CDR3 extends over 16 amino acids. CDR1 is LNHNV and CDR2 is YYDKDF in the germline V gene (reference sequence). This CDR3 reads CATSRGGLGTAYEQYF. CDR3 DNA sequence: TGTGCCACCAGCAGAGGGGGGCTCGGGACAGCCTACGAGCAGTACTTC.

The gene calls are TRBV9 and TRBJ2-7; 7 bases are shared with TRBD1. V gave up 2 bases and J gave up 3 bases; unmatched junction bases: 5. Germline V gene sequence: CDR1 SGDLS, CDR2 YYNGEE. The CDR3 runs to 14 residues. CDR3 sequence (DNA): TGTGCCAGCAGCGTTGGGCAGGGGGACTACGAGCAGTACTTC. Its translation: CASSVGQGDYEQYF.

This sequence joins TRBV7-8 and TRBJ1-2; possible D gene TRBD1, 5 bases. The CDR3 length is 16 residues. Between the trimmed V and J ends, which lost 4 bases and 0 bases, there was a span of 15 bases. Germline CDR1 and CDR2: SGHVS and FQNEAQ. This chain's CDR3 is CASSSGGMGANYGYTF. CDR3 DNA: TGTGCCAGCAGCTCCGGGGGAATGGGAGCTAACTATGGCTACACCTTC.

This chain uses TRBV14 with TRBJ1-3, with TRBD1 identical over 7 bases. V trimming: 5 bases; J trimming: 6 bases; junction bases outside the gene matches: 7. Germline V gene lookup returns CDR1 SGHDN and CDR2 FVKESK. The CDR3 spans 14 residues. CDR3 amino acids: CASSEGDSINTIYF. The CDR3 DNA reads TGTGCCAGCAGCGAGGGGGACAGCATAAACACCATATATTTT.

The genes are TRBV6-1 and TRBJ2-4, with TRBD1 matching 7 bases. The CDR3 is 15 residues long. CDR1 and CDR2 from the germline V gene are MNHNS and SASEGT. V lost 3 bases to trimming and J lost 7 bases; unmatched junction nucleotides: 9. The CDR3 sequence: CASSDRTGTGNIQYF. CDR3 DNA: TGTGCCAGCAGTGATAGGACAGGTACTGGGAACATTCAGTACTTC.

This sequence joins TRBV15 and TRBJ1-6; D is undetermined. This CDR3 is 14 amino acids long. Per germline, CDR1 LNHNV and CDR2 YYDKDF (reference sequence). Trimming took off 0 bases at V and 7 bases at J, with 7 bases between the two ends. CDR3 loop: CATSRDYSNSPLHF. CDR3 sequence (DNA): TGTGCCACCAGCAGAGACTACAGCAATTCACCCCTCCACTTT.

The genes are TRBV11-3 and TRBJ2-3; perhaps TRBD1 as D (5 bases). CDR3 length equals 13 residues. V shed 5 bases and J shed 2 bases, with 8 bases lying between them. Germline V gene data show CDR1 as SGHNT and CDR2 as YENEEA. This chain's CDR3 is CASSLRVTDTQYF. The CDR3 coding sequence is TGTGCCAGCAGCCTCAGGGTCACAGATACGCAGTATTTT.

The chain carries TRBV15 and TRBJ1-2; 7 bases fit TRBD1. Germline V CDR1 and CDR2: LNHNV, YYDKDF (reference sequence). The CDR3 length is 15 residues. V gave up 3 bases and J gave up 2 bases; unmatched junction bases: 6. CDR3 protein: CATSRWGQTNYGYTF. Written as DNA, the CDR3 is TGTGCCACCAGCAGGTGGGGACAGACAAACTATGGCTACACCTTC.

This clone was detected a few times. The chain recombines TRBV5-1 with TRBJ1-2; D is undetermined. CDR1 and CDR2 (germline): SGHRS, YFSETQ. Trimming left V 0 bases short and J 2 bases short, with 8 bases between. There are 14 residues in the CDR3. The CDR3 loop reads CASSLETPNYGYTF. As DNA, the CDR3 is TGCGCCAGCAGCTTGGAAACACCCAACTATGGCTACACCTTC.

The V call is TRBV28, the J call TRBJ2-2, with TRBD2 as a possible D gene (6 bases). The CDR3 totals 15 residues. Germline V lookup: CDR1 MDHEN, CDR2 SYDVKM. V lost 1 base to trimming and J lost 4 bases, with 10 bases between them. The DNA for the CDR3 is TGTGCCAGCAGTTTATCAGCGGGTAGCACCGGGGAGCTGTTTTTT. It is translated as CASSLSAGSTGELFF.

This chain joins TRBV4-3 and TRBJ2-1, with 7 bases aligning to TRBD1. The length of the CDR3 is 13 residues. Germline V gene data show CDR1 as LGHNA and CDR2 as YSLEER. With 1 base clipped from V and 8 bases from J, the junction kept 2 bases outside the gene matches. The CDR3 nucleotides are TGCGCCAGCAGCCAAGTGACAGGGTATGAGCAGTTCTTC. This translates into CASSQVTGYEQFF.

In its sample, this clone was seen once. The V gene is TRBV7-2, the J gene TRBJ2-4; 10 nucleotides align to TRBD1. With 4 bases clipped from V and 7 bases from J, the junction kept 4 bases outside the gene matches. The CDR3 contains 14 residues. Germline values: CDR1 SGHTA, CDR2 FQGNSA. CDR3 coding DNA: TGTGCCAGCAGCTCCCGGGACAGGGGCAACATTCAGTACTTC. It yields the protein CASSSRDRGNIQYF.